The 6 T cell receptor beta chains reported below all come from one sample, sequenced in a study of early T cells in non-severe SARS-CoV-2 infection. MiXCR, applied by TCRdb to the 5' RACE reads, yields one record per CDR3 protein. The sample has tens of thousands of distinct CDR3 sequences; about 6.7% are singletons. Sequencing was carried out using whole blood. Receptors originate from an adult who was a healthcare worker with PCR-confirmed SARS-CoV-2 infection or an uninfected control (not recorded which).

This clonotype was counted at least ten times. The CDR3 sequence: CASSPGPPENNSPLHF. The CDR3 DNA reads as TGTGCCAGCAGCCCCGGACCACCGGAGAATAATTCACCCCTCCACTTT. The gene calls are TRBV3-1 and TRBJ1-6; D remains unclear. The germline CDR1 and CDR2 sequences are LGHDT and YNNKEL (reference sequence). V was clipped by 4 bases and J by 5 bases, with 15 bases between them. This CDR3 has 16 amino acids.

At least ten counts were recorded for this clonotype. The CDR3 sequence: CASSHPREKLFF. CDR3 DNA sequence: TGCGCCAGCAGCCACCCCCGTGAAAAACTGTTTTTT. This chain links TRBV4-1 with TRBJ1-4, with no clear D. The germline gives CDR1 MGHRA, CDR2 YSYEKL. Trimming stripped 3 bases from V and 7 bases from J, with 6 bases between. CDR3 length equals 12 residues.

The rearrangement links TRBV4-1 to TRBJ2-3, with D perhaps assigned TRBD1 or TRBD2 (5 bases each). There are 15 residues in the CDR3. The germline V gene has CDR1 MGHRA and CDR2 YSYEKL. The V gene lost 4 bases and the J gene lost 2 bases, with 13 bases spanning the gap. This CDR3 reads CASSPTATITDTQYF. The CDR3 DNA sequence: TGCGCCAGCAGCCCGACAGCGACTATCACAGATACGCAGTATTTT.

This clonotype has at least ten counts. As DNA, the CDR3 is TGTGCCAGCAGCTTGATTAGAAGGCAAGAGACCCAGTACTTC. It yields the protein CASSLIRRQETQYF. The chain couples TRBV5-5 to TRBJ2-5, with D unresolved. Germline V gives CDR1 SGHKS, CDR2 YYEKEE (reference sequence). Trimming pared 1 base from V and 2 bases from J, leaving 9 bases between. CDR3 length: 14 residues.

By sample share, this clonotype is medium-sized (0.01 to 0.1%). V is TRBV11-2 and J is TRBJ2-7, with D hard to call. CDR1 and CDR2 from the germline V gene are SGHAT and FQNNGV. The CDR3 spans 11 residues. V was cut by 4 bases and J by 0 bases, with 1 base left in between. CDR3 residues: CASSSSYEQYF. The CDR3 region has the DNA TGTGCCAGCAGCTCCTCCTACGAGCAGTACTTC.

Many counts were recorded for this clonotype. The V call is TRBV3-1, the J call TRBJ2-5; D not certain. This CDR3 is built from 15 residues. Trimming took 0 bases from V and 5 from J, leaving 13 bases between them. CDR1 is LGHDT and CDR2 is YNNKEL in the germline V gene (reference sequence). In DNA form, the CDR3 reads TGTGCCAGCAGCCAAGATCTTGATCTCGGGGAGACCCAGTACTTC. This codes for CASSQDLDLGETQYF.